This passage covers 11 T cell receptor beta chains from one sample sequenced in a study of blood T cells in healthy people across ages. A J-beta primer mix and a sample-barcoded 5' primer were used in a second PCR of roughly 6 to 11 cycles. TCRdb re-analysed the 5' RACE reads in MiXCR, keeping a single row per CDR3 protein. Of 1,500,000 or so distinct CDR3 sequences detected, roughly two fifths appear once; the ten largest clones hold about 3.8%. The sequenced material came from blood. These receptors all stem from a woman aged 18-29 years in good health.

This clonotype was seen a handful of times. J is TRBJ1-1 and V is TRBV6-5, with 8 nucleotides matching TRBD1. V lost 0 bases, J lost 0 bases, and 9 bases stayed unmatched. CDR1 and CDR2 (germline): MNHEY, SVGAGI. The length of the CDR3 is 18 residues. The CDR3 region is CASSYSIAQGAMNTEAFF. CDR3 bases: TGTGCCAGCAGTTACTCGATAGCTCAGGGGGCGATGAACACTGAAGCTTTCTTT.

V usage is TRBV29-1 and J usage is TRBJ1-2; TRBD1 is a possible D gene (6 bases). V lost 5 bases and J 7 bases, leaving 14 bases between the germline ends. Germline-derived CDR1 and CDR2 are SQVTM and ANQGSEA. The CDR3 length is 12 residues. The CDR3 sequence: CSVSGTPCGYTF. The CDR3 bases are TGCAGCGTTTCCGGGACACCCTGTGGCTACACCTTC. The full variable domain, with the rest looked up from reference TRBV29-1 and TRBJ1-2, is SAVISQKPSRDICQRGTSLTIQCQVDSQVTMMFWYRQQPGQSLTLIATANQGSEATYESGFVIDKFPISRPNLTFSTLTVSNMSPEDSSIYLCSVSGTPCGYTFGSGTRLTVV.

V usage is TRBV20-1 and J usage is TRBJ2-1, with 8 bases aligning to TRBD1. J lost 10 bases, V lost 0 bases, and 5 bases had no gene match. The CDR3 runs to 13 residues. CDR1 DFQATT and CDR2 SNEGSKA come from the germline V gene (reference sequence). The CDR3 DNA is TGCAGTGCTAGAGATTTCAGGACAGGGGAGCAGTTCTTC. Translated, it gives CSARDFRTGEQFF.

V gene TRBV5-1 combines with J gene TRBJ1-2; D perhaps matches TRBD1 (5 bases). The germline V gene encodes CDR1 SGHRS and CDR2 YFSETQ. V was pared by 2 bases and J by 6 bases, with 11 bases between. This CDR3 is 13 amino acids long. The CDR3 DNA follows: TGCGCCAGCAGCTTCGAGGGGAAAAATGGCTACACCTTC. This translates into CASSFEGKNGYTF.

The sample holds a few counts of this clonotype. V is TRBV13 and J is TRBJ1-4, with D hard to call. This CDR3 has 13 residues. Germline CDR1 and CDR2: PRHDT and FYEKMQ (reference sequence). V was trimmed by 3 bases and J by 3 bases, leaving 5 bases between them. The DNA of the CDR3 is TGTGCCAGCAGCTTTCAGCCTAATGAAAAACTGTTTTTT. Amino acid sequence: CASSFQPNEKLFF.

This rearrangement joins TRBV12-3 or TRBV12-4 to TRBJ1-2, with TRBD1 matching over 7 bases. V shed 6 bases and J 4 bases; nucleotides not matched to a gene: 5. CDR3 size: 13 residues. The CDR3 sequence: CASRGTAFYGYTF. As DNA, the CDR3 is TGTGCCAGCAGGGGGACAGCCTTCTATGGCTACACCTTC.

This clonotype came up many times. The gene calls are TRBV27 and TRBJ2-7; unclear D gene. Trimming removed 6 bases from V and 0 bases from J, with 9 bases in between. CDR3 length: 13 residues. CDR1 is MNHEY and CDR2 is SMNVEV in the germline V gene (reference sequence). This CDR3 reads CASSSGASYEQYF. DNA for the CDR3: TGTGCCAGCAGCTCCGGTGCCTCCTACGAGCAGTACTTC.

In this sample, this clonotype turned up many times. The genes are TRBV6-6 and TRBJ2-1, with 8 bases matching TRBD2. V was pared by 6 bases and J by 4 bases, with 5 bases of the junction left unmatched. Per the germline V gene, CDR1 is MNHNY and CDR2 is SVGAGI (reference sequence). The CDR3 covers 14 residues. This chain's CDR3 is CASSRGGTYNEQFF. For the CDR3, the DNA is TGTGCCAGCAGCCGGGGGGGGACTTACAATGAGCAGTTCTTC.

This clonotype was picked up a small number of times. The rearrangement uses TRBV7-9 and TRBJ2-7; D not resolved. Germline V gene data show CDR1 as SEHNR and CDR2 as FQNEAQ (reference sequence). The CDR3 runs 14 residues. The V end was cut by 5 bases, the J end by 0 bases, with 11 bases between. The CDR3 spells CASSDRRASYEQYF. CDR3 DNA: TGTGCCAGCAGCGACCGTCGGGCCTCCTACGAGCAGTACTTC.

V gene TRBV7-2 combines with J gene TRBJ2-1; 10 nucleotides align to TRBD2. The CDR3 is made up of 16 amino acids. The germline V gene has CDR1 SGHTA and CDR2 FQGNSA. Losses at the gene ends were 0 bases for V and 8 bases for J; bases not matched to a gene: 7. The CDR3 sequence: CASSLASSGGAYEQFF. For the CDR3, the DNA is TGTGCCAGCAGCTTAGCCTCCAGCGGGGGGGCCTATGAGCAGTTCTTC.

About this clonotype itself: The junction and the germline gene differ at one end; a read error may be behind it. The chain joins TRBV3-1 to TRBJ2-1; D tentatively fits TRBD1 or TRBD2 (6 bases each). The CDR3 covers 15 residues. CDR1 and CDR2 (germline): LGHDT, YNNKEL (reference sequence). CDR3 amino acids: CASNSGAGRYSEQFF. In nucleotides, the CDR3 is TGTGCCAGCAACTCGGGGGCGGGGCGCTACAGTGAGCAGTTCTTC.